A single sample is the source of the 19 T cell receptor beta chains below, sequenced in a study of human T cells and chemical hapten exposure. The time point denotes: patch test 3, about 24 weeks after DPC sensitization. Treatment denoted: therapeutic diphenylcyclopropenone sensitization with weekly scalp DPC. Using its own MiXCR run on the RACE reads, TCRdb lists one record per CDR3 protein. The sample records about 170,000 distinct CDR3 sequences, around a quarter being singletons. The source material was whole blood, sampled in connection with sensitization to the hapten diphenylcyclopropenone (DPC). Receptor source: a woman between 18 and 29 years old with alopecia areata. Some clones in this sample may be carry-over from other donors' samples.

There are many counts of this clonotype. The chain carries TRBV12-3 or TRBV12-4 and TRBJ1-6; no clear D gene. The CDR3 length is 14 residues. V was shortened by 1 base and J by 10 bases, with 11 bases between the two germline ends. CDR3 in amino acids: CASSLDPSRSPLHF. The DNA of the CDR3 is TGTGCCAGCAGTTTAGATCCAAGTAGGTCACCCCTCCACTTT.

Only one count was recorded for this clonotype. The chain recombines TRBV20-1 with TRBJ2-3; 7 nucleotides match TRBD2. This CDR3 has 14 amino acids. The germline V gene has CDR1 DFQATT and CDR2 SNEGSKA (reference sequence). V gave up 5 bases and J gave up 4 bases; unmatched junction bases: 9. As DNA, the CDR3 is TGCAGTGCTCCCCGGCGGGGGTGGGCAGATACGCAGTATTTT. Translation gives CSAPRRGWADTQYF.

The chain couples TRBV11-2 to TRBJ2-7, with a possible D match to TRBD2 (5 bases). Germline CDR1 is SGHAT and CDR2 is FQNNGV. The length of the CDR3 is 16 residues. Trimming pared 5 bases from V and 5 bases from J, leaving 22 bases between. The chain's CDR3 is CASSPLVGVRVDEQYF. CDR3 DNA sequence: TGTGCCAGCAGCCCCCTGGTCGGGGTCCGAGTGGACGAGCAGTACTTC.

This chain links TRBV4-1 with TRBJ1-2; unclear D gene. The germline gives CDR1 MGHRA, CDR2 YSYEKL. Trimming left V 10 bases short and J 3 bases short, with 21 bases between. This CDR3 is 15 amino acids long. The CDR3 region is CATRGPSPTHYGYTF. CDR3 DNA: TGCGCCACCCGAGGACCGTCACCGACTCACTATGGCTACACCTTC.

This clonotype appeared a few times. This chain connects TRBV7-9 to TRBJ2-5; TRBD2 matches 9 bases. The CDR3 is made up of 17 amino acids. Losses at the gene ends were 2 bases for V and 5 bases for J; bases not matched to a gene: 12. Per the germline V gene, CDR1 is SEHNR and CDR2 is FQNEAQ (reference sequence). CDR3 amino acids: CASSLTPGGRAEETQYF. For the CDR3, the DNA is TGTGCCAGCAGCTTAACCCCTGGCGGGAGGGCGGAGGAGACCCAGTACTTC.

This rearrangement joins TRBV5-6 to TRBJ2-1; D may be TRBD2 (5 bases). The V gene lost 4 bases and the J gene lost 12 bases, with 14 bases spanning the gap. Germline V lookup: CDR1 SGHDT, CDR2 YYEEEE. CDR3 length: 12 amino acids. The CDR3 DNA follows: TGTGCCAGCAGCCCTGGACTTCCCCCGCAGTTCTTC. It encodes CASSPGLPPQFF.

This sequence joins TRBV7-9 and TRBJ1-5, with 7 bases matching TRBD1. V gave up 4 bases and J gave up 4 bases; unmatched junction bases: 7. Germline V gene lookup returns CDR1 SEHNR and CDR2 FQNEAQ (reference sequence). The CDR3 is 15 residues long. The CDR3 protein is CASSSGGFTNQPQHF. The CDR3, as DNA: TGTGCCAGCAGCTCAGGGGGTTTTACTAATCAGCCCCAGCATTTT.

The chain couples TRBV10-2 to TRBJ1-5, with D possibly TRBD1 on 5 matching bases. V lost 1 base and J lost 0, with 13 bases in between. Germline CDR1 WSHSY, CDR2 SAAADI. The CDR3 totals 17 residues. As DNA, the CDR3 is TGCGCCAGCAGTGAGTTCCAGGGCCCGTATAGCAATCAGCCCCAGCATTTT. Its translation is CASSEFQGPYSNQPQHF.

There are many counts of this clonotype. The rearrangement uses TRBV5-4 and TRBJ2-6, with 7 bases that match TRBD1. The CDR3 sequence is 15 residues long. Per the germline V gene, CDR1 is SGHNT and CDR2 is YYREEE (reference sequence). J lost 2 bases, V lost 4 bases, and 3 bases had no gene match. CDR3 residues: CASSQTGTGANVLTF. The CDR3 DNA sequence: TGTGCCAGCAGCCAGACAGGGACTGGGGCCAACGTCCTGACTTTC.

The CDR3 DNA sequence: TGTGCCAGCAGCTTACGGAGGAGCCCGGACACTGAAGCTTTCTTT. Residues: CASSLRRSPDTEAFF. This chain uses TRBV7-3 with TRBJ1-1; D is unclear. The CDR3 sequence is 15 residues long. The germline V gene encodes CDR1 SGHTA and CDR2 FQGTGA. V lost 2 bases and J lost 3, with 13 bases in between.

This clonotype was detected once. CDR3 loop: CASSRQKNSNEKLFF. The DNA of the CDR3 is TGTGCCAGCTCGAGACAGAAAAACAGTAATGAAAAACTGTTTTTT. This chain uses TRBV2 with TRBJ1-4; a weak D match, TRBD1 (5 bases). CDR1 and CDR2 from the germline V gene are SNHLY and FYNNEI. The CDR3 is made up of 15 amino acids. V lost 8 bases to trimming and J lost 4 bases, with 17 bases between them.

This chain links TRBV10-3 with TRBJ2-5; 11 bases fit TRBD2. The V segment lost 6 bases and the J segment 2 bases; nucleotides outside the gene matches: 2. Germline V gives CDR1 ENHRY, CDR2 SYGVKD. CDR3 length equals 14 residues. The CDR3 DNA reads as TGTGCCATCAGGGGACTAGCGGAACAAGAGACCCAGTACTTC. The encoded protein is CAIRGLAEQETQYF.

The sample holds a few counts of this clonotype. This sequence joins TRBV9 and TRBJ2-1; D is unresolved. Trimming removed 2 bases at V and 7 bases at J, with 10 bases between. This CDR3 comprises 13 residues. Germline CDR1 is SGDLS and CDR2 is YYNGEE. CDR3 in DNA: TGTGCCAGCAGCGTTATCTCTGGTAATGAGCAGTTCTTC. Residues: CASSVISGNEQFF.

This clonotype has more than one count but fewer than ten. The J gene is TRBJ2-5, the V gene TRBV12-3 or TRBV12-4, with 16 bases fitting TRBD2. V dropped 6 bases and J dropped 2; count of bases not matched to a gene: 9. The CDR3 spans 18 residues. CDR3 DNA: TGTGCCAGCAGCTTGGGACTAGCGGGGGGGCTGAGGCAAGAGACCCAGTACTTC. Translation: CASSLGLAGGLRQETQYF.

In its sample, this clonotype was seen a few times. The rearrangement uses TRBV9 and TRBJ1-1; tentatively, D is TRBD1 (5 bases). The CDR3 has 14 amino acids. V lost 4 bases and J lost 1, with 11 bases in between. CDR1 and CDR2 (germline): SGDLS, YYNGEE. The CDR3 coding sequence is TGTGCCAGCAGCTCCCGTCAGGGGAACACTGAAGCTTTCTTT. Translating it yields CASSSRQGNTEAFF.

The chain has TRBV20-1 and TRBJ2-2, with 11 bases that match TRBD1. The CDR3 covers 14 residues. V lost 5 bases and J lost 6; bases outside the gene matches: 5. Germline V gene data show CDR1 as DFQATT and CDR2 as SNEGSKA (reference sequence). The CDR3 is CSALGQGAAGELFF. As DNA, the CDR3 is TGCAGTGCTCTTGGACAGGGGGCGGCCGGGGAGCTGTTTTTT.

This clonotype was observed a handful of times. The V call is TRBV15, the J call TRBJ2-1, with 12 nucleotides matching TRBD2. The CDR3 is 15 amino acids. The junction had 8 bases not matched to a gene; V was cut back by 5 bases and J by 9 bases. Per germline, CDR1 LNHNV and CDR2 YYDKDF (reference sequence). CDR3 residues: CATSGPSGRAFEQFF. CDR3 bases: TGTGCCACCAGCGGCCCTAGCGGGAGGGCTTTTGAGCAGTTCTTC.

The chain recombines TRBV24-1 with TRBJ1-1; D not certain. Germline V gene lookup returns CDR1 KGHDR and CDR2 SFDVKD. The CDR3 length is 13 residues. V dropped 7 bases and J dropped 1 base, with 9 bases sitting between them. The CDR3 is CATRMTANTEAFF. The CDR3 DNA reads TGTGCCACCAGAATGACTGCGAACACTGAAGCTTTCTTT.

The V and J genes are TRBV4-3 and TRBJ1-6; tentative D call: TRBD1 (6 bases). V lost 0 bases, J lost 8 bases, and 14 bases lay in between. The CDR3 totals 16 residues. Germline CDR1 and CDR2: LGHNA and YSLEER. The CDR3 loop is CASSQEGRGGDSPLHF. In DNA, the CDR3 is TGCGCCAGCAGCCAAGAAGGTCGAGGGGGGGATTCACCCCTCCACTTT.